The subject of this entry is one T cell receptor beta chain. Antigen: not known. The entry originates in a study of PD-1 blockade in classical Hodgkin lymphoma. Study in general: Administration of nivolumab to patients was at 3 mg/kg intravenously every 2 weeks. Broader study findings: CD4+ TCR diversity, unlike CD8+, rose significantly by C4D1. Newly diagnosed patients were reported to start with lower TCR diversity than healthy donors. Patients newly diagnosed and complete responders had comparable baseline diversity.

Each patient's relapse followed autologous stem cell transplantation, and brentuximab vedotin exposure varied. Libraries were prepared by immunoSEQ multiplex PCR; TCRdb keeps only in-frame clonotypes and omits some of them. The data hold roughly 92,000 clones, with 80% to 95% observed a single time. With 4 bases removed from V and 2 bases from J, the gap between germline ends came to 16 bases. The CDR3 runs to 15 residues. From germline, CDR1 is SQVTM and CDR2 ANQGSEA. Sequencing used peripheral blood mononuclear cells (PBMCs), obtained at baseline. The rearrangement joins TRBV29-1 to TRBJ2-3, with D possibly called TRBD1 or TRBD2 (5 bases each). This receptor was identified in a human donor with classical Hodgkin lymphoma. In nucleotides, the CDR3 is TGCAGCGTTGGAGGGCAGGGTAAGAACACAGATACGCAGTATTTT. Translation: CSVGGQGKNTDTQYF.